Only one count was recorded for the clone carrying this T cell receptor (beta chain). CDR3 length: 14 amino acids. Germline values: CDR1 LNHDA, CDR2 SQIVND (reference sequence). The V and J ends lost 7 bases and 3 bases, in that order; junction bases with no gene match: 3. This sample is drawn from a study of blood T cell repertoires in COVID-19. Study details: Sites across the United States, Italy and Spain contributed samples from acute and convalescent COVID-19. PBMCs, B-cell-depleted T cells, or T cells were the source of the cDNA or gDNA that made up the material.

Per the study methods: How many nucleated cells were present was estimated from reference gene primer amplification. TCRdb keeps only in-frame clones here, not all; method: immunoSEQ multiplex PCR. That table furnishes V, J and clone size, whereas the DNA furnished D and trimming. Of 25,000 to 30,000 clones in the sample, around 87% were seen once. This receptor was obtained from a human donor in a cohort sampled during active COVID-19. The donor label of this sample is uncertain. The specimen sequenced was peripheral blood. The chain joins TRBV19 to TRBJ2-3, with 11 bases lining up with TRBD2. The CDR3 loop reads CASTIAGGTDTQYF. In nucleotides, the CDR3 is TGTGCCAGTACCATAGCGGGGGGGACAGATACGCAGTATTTT.